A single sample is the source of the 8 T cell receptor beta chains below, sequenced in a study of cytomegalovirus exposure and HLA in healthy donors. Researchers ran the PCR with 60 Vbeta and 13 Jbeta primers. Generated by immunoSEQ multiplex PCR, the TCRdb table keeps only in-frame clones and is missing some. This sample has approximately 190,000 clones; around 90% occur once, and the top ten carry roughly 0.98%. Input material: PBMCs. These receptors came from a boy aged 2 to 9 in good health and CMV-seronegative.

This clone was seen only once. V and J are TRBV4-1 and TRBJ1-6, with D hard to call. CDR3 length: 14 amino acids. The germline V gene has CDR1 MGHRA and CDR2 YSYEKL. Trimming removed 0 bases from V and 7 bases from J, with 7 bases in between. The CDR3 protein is CASSQEGVNSPLHF. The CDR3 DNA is TGCGCCAGCAGCCAAGAAGGAGTAAATTCACCCCTCCACTTT.

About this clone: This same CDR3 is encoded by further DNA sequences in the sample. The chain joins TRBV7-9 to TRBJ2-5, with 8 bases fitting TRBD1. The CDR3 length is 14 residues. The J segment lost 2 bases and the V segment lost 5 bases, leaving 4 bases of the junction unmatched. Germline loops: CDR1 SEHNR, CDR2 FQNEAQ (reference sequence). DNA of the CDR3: TGTGCCAGCAGCCTGGGGACAGGACAAGAGACCCAGTACTTC. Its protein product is CASSLGTGQETQYF.

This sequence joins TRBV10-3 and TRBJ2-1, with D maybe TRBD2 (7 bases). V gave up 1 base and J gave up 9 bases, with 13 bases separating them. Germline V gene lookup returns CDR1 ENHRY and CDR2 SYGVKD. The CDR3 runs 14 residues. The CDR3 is CAISEWYREGEQFF. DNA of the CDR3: TGTGCCATCAGTGAGTGGTACAGGGAGGGTGAGCAGTTCTTC.

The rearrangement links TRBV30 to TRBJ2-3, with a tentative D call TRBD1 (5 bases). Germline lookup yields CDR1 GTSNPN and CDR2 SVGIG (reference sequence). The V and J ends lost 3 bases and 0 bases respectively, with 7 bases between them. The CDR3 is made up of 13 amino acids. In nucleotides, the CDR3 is TGTGCCTGGAGGACAGATAGCACAGATACGCAGTATTTT. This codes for CAWRTDSTDTQYF.

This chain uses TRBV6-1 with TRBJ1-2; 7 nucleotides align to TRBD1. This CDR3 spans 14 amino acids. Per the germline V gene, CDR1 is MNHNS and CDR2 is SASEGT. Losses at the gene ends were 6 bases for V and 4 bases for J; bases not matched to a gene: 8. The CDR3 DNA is TGTGCCAGCAGGGACCACAGGGGATCCTATGGCTACACCTTC. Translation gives CASRDHRGSYGYTF.

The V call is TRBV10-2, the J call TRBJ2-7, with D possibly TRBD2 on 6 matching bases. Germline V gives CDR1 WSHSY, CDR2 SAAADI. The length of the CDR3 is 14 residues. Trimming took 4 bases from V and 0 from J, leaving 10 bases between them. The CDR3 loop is CASSVGDFSYEQYF. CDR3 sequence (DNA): TGCGCCAGCAGTGTGGGGGACTTCTCCTACGAGCAGTACTTC.

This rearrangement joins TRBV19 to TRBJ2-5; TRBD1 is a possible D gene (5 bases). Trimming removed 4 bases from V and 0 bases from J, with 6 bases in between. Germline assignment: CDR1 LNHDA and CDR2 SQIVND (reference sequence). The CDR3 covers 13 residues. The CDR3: CASSRQYQETQYF. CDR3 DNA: TGTGCCAGTAGTAGACAGTACCAAGAGACCCAGTACTTC.

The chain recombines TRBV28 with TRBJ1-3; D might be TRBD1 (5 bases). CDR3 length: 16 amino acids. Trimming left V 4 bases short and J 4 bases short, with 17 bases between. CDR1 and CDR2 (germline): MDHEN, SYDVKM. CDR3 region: CASSSRDRAQGNTIYF. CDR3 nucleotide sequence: TGTGCCAGCAGTTCGCGGGACCGCGCTCAGGGAAACACCATATATTTT.